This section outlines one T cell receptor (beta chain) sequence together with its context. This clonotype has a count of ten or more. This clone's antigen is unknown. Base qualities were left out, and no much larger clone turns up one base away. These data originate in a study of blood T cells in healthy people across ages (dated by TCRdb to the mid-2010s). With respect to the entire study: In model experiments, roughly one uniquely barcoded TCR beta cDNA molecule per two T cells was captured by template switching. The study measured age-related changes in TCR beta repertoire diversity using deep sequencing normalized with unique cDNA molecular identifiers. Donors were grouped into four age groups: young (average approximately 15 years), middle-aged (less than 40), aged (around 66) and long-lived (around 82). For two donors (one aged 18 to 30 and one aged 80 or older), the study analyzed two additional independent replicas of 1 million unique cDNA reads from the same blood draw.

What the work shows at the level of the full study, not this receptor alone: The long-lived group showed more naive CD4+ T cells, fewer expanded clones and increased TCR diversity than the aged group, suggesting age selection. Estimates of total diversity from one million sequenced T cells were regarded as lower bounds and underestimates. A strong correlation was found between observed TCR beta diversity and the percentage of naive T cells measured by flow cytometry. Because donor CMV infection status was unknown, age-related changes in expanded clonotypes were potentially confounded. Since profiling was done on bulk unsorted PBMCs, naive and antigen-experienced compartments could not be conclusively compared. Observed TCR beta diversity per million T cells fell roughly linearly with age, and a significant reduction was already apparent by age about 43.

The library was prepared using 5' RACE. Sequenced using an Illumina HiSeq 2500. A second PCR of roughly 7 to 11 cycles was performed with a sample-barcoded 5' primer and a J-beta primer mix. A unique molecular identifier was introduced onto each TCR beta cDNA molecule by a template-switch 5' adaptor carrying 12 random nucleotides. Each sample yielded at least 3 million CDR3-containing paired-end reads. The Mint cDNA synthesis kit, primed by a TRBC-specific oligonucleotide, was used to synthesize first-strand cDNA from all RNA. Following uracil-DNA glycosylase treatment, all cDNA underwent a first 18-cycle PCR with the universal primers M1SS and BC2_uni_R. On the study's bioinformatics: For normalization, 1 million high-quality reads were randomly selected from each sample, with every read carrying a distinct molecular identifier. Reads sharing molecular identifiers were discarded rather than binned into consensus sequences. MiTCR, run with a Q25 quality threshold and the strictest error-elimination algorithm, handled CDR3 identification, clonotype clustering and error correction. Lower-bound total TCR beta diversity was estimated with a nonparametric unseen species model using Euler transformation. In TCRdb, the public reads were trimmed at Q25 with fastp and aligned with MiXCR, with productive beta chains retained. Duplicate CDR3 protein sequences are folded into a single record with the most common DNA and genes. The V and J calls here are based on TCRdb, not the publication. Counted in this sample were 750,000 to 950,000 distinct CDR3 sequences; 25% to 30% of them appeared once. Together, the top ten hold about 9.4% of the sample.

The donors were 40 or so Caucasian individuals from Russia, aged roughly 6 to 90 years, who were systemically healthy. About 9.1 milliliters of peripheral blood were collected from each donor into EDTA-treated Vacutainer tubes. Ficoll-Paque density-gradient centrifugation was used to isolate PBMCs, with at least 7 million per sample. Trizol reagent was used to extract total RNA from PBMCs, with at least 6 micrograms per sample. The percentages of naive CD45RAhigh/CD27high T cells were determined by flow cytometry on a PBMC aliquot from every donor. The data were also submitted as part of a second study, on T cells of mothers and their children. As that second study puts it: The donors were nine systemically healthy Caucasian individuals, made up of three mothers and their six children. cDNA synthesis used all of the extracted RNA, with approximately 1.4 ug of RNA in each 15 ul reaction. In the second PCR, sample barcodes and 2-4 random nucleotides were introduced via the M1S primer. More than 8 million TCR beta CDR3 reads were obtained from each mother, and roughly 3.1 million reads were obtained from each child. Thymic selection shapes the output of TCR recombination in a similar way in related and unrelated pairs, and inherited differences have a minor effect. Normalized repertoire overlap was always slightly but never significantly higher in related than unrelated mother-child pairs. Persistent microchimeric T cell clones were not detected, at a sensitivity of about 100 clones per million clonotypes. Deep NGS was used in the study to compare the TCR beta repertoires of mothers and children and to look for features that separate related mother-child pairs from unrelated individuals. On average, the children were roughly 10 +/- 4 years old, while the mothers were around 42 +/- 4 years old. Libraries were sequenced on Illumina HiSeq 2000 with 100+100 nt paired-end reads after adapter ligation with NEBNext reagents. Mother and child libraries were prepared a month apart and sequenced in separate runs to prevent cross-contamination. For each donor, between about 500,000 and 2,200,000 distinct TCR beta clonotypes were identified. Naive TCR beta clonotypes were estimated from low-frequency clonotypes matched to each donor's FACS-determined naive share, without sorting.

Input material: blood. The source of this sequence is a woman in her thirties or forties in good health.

The CDR3 amino acid sequence is: CASSVGGGAGTDTQYF. The nucleotide sequence is TGTGCCAGCAGCGTAGGCGGTGGGGCAGGCACAGATACGCAGTATTTT. The chain couples TRBV9 to TRBJ2-3, with TRBD1 tentatively as D gene (5 bases match). V is clipped by 0 bases and J by 1 base, and the sequence between their germline boundaries is 12 bases long. The CDR3 goes from the cysteine to the phenylalanine over 16 residues. Just CDR3 DNA is preserved here, 48 bases in frame from base 1. CDR1 and CDR2 are drawn from the germline V gene: SGDLS, YYNGEE. This CDR3, with the reference TRBV9 and TRBJ2-3 proteins standing in past its ends, gives the full variable domain DSGVTQTPKHLITATGQRVTLRCSPRSGDLSVYWYQQSLDQGLQFLIQYYNGEERAKGNILERFSAQQFPDLHSELNLSSLELGDSALYFCASSVGGGAGTDTQYFGPGTRLTVL.